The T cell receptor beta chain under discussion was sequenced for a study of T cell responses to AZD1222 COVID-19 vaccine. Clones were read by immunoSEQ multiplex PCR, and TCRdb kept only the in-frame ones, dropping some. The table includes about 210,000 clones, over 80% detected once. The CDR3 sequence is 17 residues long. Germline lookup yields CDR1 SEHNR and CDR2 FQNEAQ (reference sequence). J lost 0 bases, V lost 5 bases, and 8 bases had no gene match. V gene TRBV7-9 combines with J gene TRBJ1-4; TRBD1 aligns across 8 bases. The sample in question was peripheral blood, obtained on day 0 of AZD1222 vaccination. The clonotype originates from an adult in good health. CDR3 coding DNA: TGTGCCAGCAGCCGTGGGACAGGAGTTGCAACTAATGAAAAACTGTTTTTT. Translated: CASSRGTGVATNEKLFF.